This TCR beta chain was recorded in a study of cytomegalovirus exposure and HLA in healthy donors. PCR primers comprised 60 Vbeta and 13 Jbeta primers. The data were produced by immunoSEQ multiplex PCR, yet TCRdb's version contains in-frame clones alone and is incomplete. The sample lists 150,000 to 200,000 clones; roughly 75% were seen once. The V gene end was trimmed by 7 bases and the J gene end by 1 base; junction bases not matched to a gene: 7. Germline loops: CDR1 SNHLY, CDR2 FYNNEI. The CDR3 spans 15 residues. V is TRBV2 and J is TRBJ2-3; the match to TRBD2 covers 8 bases. This sequence originates from a woman aged 40 to 50 in good health and CMV-seropositive. The sample taken for sequencing was PBMCs. DNA for the CDR3: TGTGCCAGCACCGACCGGGGGGGTGGCACAGATACGCAGTATTTT. This gives the protein CASTDRGGGTDTQYF.